This T cell receptor (beta chain) appears in the sequencing data of a study of radiation and T cells in renal cell carcinoma. The study, taken as a whole, reports: Top tumor clonotypes rose in blood 2 weeks post-radiation, then contracted. Pretreatment tumor biopsies were lacking, so baseline clonotypes are unknown.

Measured with immunoSEQ multiplex PCR; TCRdb has only the in-frame clones, and not every one. The sample holds about 88,000 clones, 80% to 90% seen once. Trimming removed 4 bases at V and 4 bases at J, with 17 bases between. Per germline, CDR1 SGHNT and CDR2 YYREEE (reference sequence). The CDR3 covers 15 residues. A word on this clone: The antigen remains unidentified.

Time point here: baseline pretreatment blood. The treatment was: 15 Gy SBRT to primary tumor, nephrectomy 4 weeks later. Radiation-treated patients gave blood at baseline, week 2 and week 4. This sequence originates from a man between 50 and 59 years old with renal cell carcinoma. The material sequenced was blood, taken from a patient whose treatment included radiotherapy and nephrectomy. The chain uses TRBV5-4 and TRBJ1-1; D might be TRBD1 (5 bases). The DNA for the CDR3 is TGTGCCAGCAGCCCTTACTTGGGGGGGAGCACTGAAGCTTTCTTT. Translation: CASSPYLGGSTEAFF.